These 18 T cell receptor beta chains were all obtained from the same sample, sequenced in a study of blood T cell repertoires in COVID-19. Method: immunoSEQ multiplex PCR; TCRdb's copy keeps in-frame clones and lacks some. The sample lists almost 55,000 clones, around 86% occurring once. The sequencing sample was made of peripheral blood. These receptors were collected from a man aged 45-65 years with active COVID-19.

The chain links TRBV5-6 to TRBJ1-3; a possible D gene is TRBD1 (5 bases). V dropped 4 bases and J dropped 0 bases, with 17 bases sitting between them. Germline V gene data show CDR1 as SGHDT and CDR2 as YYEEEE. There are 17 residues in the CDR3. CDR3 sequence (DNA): TGTGCCAGCAGCCAAGGGGTTGTGGGGCCCTCTGGAAACACCATATATTTT. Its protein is CASSQGVVGPSGNTIYF.

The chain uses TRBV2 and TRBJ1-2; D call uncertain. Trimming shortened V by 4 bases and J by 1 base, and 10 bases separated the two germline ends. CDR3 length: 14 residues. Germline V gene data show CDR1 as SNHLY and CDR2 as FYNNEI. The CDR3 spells CASSALNGNYGYTF. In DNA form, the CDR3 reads TGTGCCAGCAGTGCCCTTAACGGTAACTATGGCTACACCTTC.

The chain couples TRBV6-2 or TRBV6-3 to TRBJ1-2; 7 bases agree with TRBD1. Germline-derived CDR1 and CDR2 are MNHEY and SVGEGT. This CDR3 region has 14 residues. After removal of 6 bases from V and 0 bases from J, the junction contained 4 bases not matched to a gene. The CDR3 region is CASSRTGSNYGYTF. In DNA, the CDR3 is TGTGCCAGCAGCAGGACAGGATCTAACTATGGCTACACCTTC.

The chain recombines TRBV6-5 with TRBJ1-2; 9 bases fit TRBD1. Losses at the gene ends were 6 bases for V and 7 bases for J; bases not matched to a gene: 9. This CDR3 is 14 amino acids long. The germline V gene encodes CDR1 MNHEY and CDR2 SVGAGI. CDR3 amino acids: CASRTPGQGSGYTF. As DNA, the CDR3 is TGTGCCAGCAGGACTCCGGGACAGGGTTCTGGCTACACCTTC.

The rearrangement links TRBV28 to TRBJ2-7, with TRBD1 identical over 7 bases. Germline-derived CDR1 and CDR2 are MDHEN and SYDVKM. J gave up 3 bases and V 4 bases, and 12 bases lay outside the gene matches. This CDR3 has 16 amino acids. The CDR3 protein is CASSSSGTAHHYEQYF. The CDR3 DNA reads TGTGCCAGCAGTTCCTCGGGGACAGCCCATCACTACGAGCAGTACTTC.

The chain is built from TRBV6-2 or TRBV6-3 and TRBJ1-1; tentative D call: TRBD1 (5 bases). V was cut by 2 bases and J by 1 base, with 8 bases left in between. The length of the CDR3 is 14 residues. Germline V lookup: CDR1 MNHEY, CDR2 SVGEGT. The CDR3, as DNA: TGTGCCAGCAGTTACGTCGGGGGGAACACTGAAGCTTTCTTT. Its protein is CASSYVGGNTEAFF.

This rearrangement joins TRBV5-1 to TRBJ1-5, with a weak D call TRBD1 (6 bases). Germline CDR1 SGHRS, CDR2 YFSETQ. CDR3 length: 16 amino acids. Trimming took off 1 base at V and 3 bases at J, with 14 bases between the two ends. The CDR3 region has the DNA TGCGCCAGCAGCTTGTACGCCAGGGGAACCAATCAGCCCCAGCATTTT. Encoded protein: CASSLYARGTNQPQHF.

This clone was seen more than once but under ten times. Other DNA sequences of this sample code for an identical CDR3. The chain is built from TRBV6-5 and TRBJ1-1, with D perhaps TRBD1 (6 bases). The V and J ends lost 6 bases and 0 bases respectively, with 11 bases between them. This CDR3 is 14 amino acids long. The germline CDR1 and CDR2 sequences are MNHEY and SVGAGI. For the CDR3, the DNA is TGTGCCAGCAGAAAACAGGGCATGAACACTGAAGCTTTCTTT. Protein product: CASRKQGMNTEAFF.

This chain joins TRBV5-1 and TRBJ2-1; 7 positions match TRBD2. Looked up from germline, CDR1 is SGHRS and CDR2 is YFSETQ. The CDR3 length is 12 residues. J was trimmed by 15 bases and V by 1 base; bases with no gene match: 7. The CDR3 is CASSLNREVWFF. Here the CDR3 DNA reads TGCGCCAGCAGCTTGAACCGGGAGGTATGGTTCTTC.

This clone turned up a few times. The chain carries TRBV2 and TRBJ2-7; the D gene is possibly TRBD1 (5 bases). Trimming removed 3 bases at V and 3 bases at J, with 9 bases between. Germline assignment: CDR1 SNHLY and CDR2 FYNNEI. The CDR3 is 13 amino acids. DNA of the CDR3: TGTGCCAGCAGTGAGGACACCTACTACGAGCAGTACTTC. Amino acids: CASSEDTYYEQYF.

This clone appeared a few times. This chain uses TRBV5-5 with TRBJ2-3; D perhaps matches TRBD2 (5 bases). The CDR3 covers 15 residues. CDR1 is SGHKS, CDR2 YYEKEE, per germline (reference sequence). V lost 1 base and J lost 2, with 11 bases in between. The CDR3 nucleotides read TGTGCCAGCAGCTTGCGAGAGCGGAACACAGATACGCAGTATTTT. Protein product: CASSLRERNTDTQYF.

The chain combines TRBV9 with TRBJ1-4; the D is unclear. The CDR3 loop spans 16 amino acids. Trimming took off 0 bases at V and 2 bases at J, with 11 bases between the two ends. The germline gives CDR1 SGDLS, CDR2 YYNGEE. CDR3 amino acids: CASSVGGGGTNEKLFF. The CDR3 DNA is TGTGCCAGCAGCGTAGGCGGTGGTGGTACTAATGAAAAACTGTTTTTT. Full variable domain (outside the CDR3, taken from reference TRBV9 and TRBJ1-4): DSGVTQTPKHLITATGQRVTLRCSPRSGDLSVYWYQQSLDQGLQFLIQYYNGEERAKGNILERFSAQQFPDLHSELNLSSLELGDSALYFCASSVGGGGTNEKLFFGSGTQLSVL.

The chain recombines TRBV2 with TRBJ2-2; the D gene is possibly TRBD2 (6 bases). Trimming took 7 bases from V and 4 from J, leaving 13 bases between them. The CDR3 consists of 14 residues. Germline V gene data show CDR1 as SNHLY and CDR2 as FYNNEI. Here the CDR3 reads CASIGSGPTGELFF. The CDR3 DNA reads TGTGCCAGCATAGGTAGCGGACCCACCGGGGAGCTGTTTTTT.

The CDR3 DNA follows: TGTGCCAGCAGCTTGGTGAGTGGCACTGAAGCTTTCTTT. Its protein product is CASSLVSGTEAFF. The rearrangement links TRBV5-4 to TRBJ1-1; D gene uncertain. Trimming pared 0 bases from V and 4 bases from J, leaving 7 bases between. This CDR3 has 13 residues. Per the germline V gene, CDR1 is SGHNT and CDR2 is YYREEE (reference sequence).

CDR3 DNA sequence: TGTGCCAGCAGTCCGAGGGTATCAGGATCCTACAATGAGCAGTTCTTC. Translating it yields CASSPRVSGSYNEQFF. The rearrangement joins TRBV27 to TRBJ2-1; D possibly corresponds to TRBD2 (5 bases). The V gene's germline CDR1 is MNHEY and CDR2 SMNVEV (reference sequence). The CDR3 is 16 residues long. Trimming cost V 5 bases and J 1 base, with 15 bases left between them.

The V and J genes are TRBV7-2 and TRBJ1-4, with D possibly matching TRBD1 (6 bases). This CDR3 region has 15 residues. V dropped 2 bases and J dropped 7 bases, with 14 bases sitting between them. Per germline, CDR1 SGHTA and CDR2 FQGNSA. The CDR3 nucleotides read TGTGCCAGCAGCTTAAGGGCAGGGGTAGGTGAAAAACTGTTTTTT. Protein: CASSLRAGVGEKLFF.

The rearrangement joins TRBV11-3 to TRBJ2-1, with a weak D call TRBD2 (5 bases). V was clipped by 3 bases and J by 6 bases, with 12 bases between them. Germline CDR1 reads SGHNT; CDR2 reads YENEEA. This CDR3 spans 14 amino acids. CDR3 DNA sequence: TGTGCCAGCAGCTTGTGGACGGGGTCCAATGAGCAGTTCTTC. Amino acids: CASSLWTGSNEQFF. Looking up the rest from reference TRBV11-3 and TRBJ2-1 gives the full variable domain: EAGVVQSPRYKIIEKKQPVAFWCNPISGHNTLYWYLQNLGQGPELLIRYENEEAVDDSQLPKDRFSAERLKGVDSTLKIQPAELGDSAVYLCASSLWTGSNEQFFGPGTRLTVL.

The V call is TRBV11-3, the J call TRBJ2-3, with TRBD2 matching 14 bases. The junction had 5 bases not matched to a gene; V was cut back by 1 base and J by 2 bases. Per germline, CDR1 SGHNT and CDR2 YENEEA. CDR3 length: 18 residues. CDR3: CASSLGGTSGGYTDTQYF. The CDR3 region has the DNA TGTGCCAGCAGCTTAGGTGGGACTAGCGGGGGATACACAGATACGCAGTATTTT.